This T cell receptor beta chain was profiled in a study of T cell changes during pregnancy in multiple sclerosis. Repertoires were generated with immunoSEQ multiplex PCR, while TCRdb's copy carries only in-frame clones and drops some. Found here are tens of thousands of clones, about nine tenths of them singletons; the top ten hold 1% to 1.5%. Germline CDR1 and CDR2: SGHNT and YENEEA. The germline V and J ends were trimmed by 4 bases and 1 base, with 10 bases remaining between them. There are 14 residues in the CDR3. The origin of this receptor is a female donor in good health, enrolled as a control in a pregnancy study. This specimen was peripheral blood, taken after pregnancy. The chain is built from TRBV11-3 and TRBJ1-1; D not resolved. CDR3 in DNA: TGTGCCAGCAGCTCTTCCCGTAAGAACACTGAAGCTTTCTTT. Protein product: CASSSSRKNTEAFF. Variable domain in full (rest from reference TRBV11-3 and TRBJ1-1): EAGVVQSPRYKIIEKKQPVAFWCNPISGHNTLYWYLQNLGQGPELLIRYENEEAVDDSQLPKDRFSAERLKGVDSTLKIQPAELGDSAVYLCASSSSRKNTEAFFGQGTRLTVV.